Presented here are 28 T cell receptor beta chains from one specimen sequenced in a study of T cell changes during pregnancy in multiple sclerosis. Some clones are missing from TCRdb's copy, which holds only in-frame ones; the method was immunoSEQ multiplex PCR. The data hold some 48,000 clones, with 75% to 90% observed a single time. The specimen was CD8+ T cells from peripheral blood mononuclear cells, collected in the second trimester of pregnancy. The receptors originated from a female donor with multiple sclerosis, enrolled in a pregnancy study.

The rearrangement joins TRBV6-4 to TRBJ1-5; TRBD1 is a possible D gene (5 bases). Trimming pared 6 bases from V and 3 bases from J, leaving 12 bases between. Per the germline V gene, CDR1 is MRHNA and CDR2 is SNTAGT. The CDR3 consists of 14 residues. CDR3: CASSEDSTNQPQHF. CDR3 coding DNA: TGTGCCAGCAGCGAAGACAGTACCAATCAGCCCCAGCATTTT.

The rearrangement links TRBV18 to TRBJ2-2; perhaps TRBD2 as D (6 bases). Germline CDR1 and CDR2: KGHSH and LQKENI. V was cut by 2 bases and J by 2 bases, with 12 bases left in between. The CDR3 consists of 16 residues. The CDR3 region is CASSPWRGGNTGELFF. In DNA form, the CDR3 reads TGTGCCAGCTCACCATGGAGGGGTGGTAACACCGGGGAGCTGTTTTTT. Full variable domain (remainder filled in from reference TRBV18 and TRBJ2-2): NAGVMQNPRHLVRRRGQEARLRCSPMKGHSHVYWYRQLPEEGLKFMVYLQKENIIDESGMPKERFSAEFPKEGPSILRIQQVVRGDSAAYFCASSPWRGGNTGELFFGEGSRLTVL.

The rearrangement joins TRBV5-6 to TRBJ2-1; D unresolved. This CDR3 comprises 13 residues. Trimming removed 4 bases from V and 4 bases from J, with 9 bases in between. Per the germline V gene, CDR1 is SGHDT and CDR2 is YYEEEE. The CDR3 region is CASSPTTYNEQFF. CDR3 nucleotides: TGTGCCAGCAGCCCCACCACTTACAATGAGCAGTTCTTC.

V gene TRBV11-2 combines with J gene TRBJ2-3; possible D gene TRBD1, 5 bases. The CDR3 runs to 14 residues. V was trimmed by 5 bases and J by 4 bases, leaving 13 bases between them. Germline CDR1 SGHAT, CDR2 FQNNGV. CDR3 sequence reads: CASSPGRGADTQYF. CDR3 DNA: TGTGCCAGCAGCCCCGGTAGGGGTGCAGATACGCAGTATTTT.

The V and J genes are TRBV7-2 and TRBJ2-5; TRBD2 is a possible D gene (6 bases). CDR3 length equals 12 residues. V shed 9 bases and J shed 3 bases, with 11 bases lying between them. Germline V gene sequence: CDR1 SGHTA, CDR2 FQGNSA. Here the CDR3 reads CARYRGEETQYF. CDR3 bases: TGTGCCAGGTACCGCGGGGAAGAGACCCAGTACTTC.

The chain joins TRBV9 to TRBJ2-1; possibly TRBD2 for D (6 bases). The V gene's germline CDR1 is SGDLS and CDR2 YYNGEE. CDR3 size: 15 residues. Trimming left V 4 bases short and J 6 bases short, with 17 bases between. The CDR3 reads CASSPSPGGTNEQFF. CDR3 sequence (DNA): TGTGCCAGCAGCCCCTCCCCAGGAGGGACCAATGAGCAGTTCTTC.

The J gene is TRBJ2-1, the V gene TRBV5-1; D uncertain. The CDR3 has 15 amino acids. Trimming cost V 0 bases and J 0 bases, with 7 bases left between them. CDR1 is SGHRS and CDR2 is YFSETQ in the germline V gene. In DNA, the CDR3 is TGCGCCAGCAGCTTGGACCAGTCCTCCTACAATGAGCAGTTCTTC. It is translated as CASSLDQSSYNEQFF.

The chain uses TRBV30 and TRBJ2-7; 7 bases align to TRBD1. V lost 4 bases, J lost 4 bases, and 10 bases stayed unmatched. The CDR3 extends over 14 amino acids. CDR1 GTSNPN and CDR2 SVGIG come from the germline V gene (reference sequence). The CDR3, as DNA: TGTGCCTGGATGGGACCGGGACAGCAGTACGAGCAGTACTTC. Amino acid sequence: CAWMGPGQQYEQYF.

This clone has only one observation. The chain uses TRBV6-1 and TRBJ1-1; the D is unclear. V lost 1 base and J lost 1, with 4 bases in between. From germline, CDR1 is MNHNS and CDR2 SASEGT. The CDR3 has 13 amino acids. CDR3 sequence (DNA): TGTGCCAGCAGTGAAGTAGAGAACACTGAAGCTTTCTTT. Translating it yields CASSEVENTEAFF.

V gene TRBV4-1 combines with J gene TRBJ1-2, with 7 positions matching TRBD1. V lost 4 bases, J lost 7 bases, and 12 bases stayed unmatched. The CDR3 contains 15 residues. Germline CDR1 and CDR2: MGHRA and YSYEKL. The CDR3 sequence: CASSRDPTGTSGYTF. In DNA form, the CDR3 reads TGCGCCAGCAGCCGGGACCCGACAGGGACCTCTGGCTACACCTTC.

The chain couples TRBV7-8 to TRBJ1-1; D is uncertain. The CDR3 is 14 amino acids. Per the germline V gene, CDR1 is SGHVS and CDR2 is FQNEAQ. V lost 2 bases to trimming and J lost 2 bases, with 9 bases between them. The CDR3 bases are TGTGCCAGCAGCTTATTTGTGGCTAACACTGAAGCTTTCTTT. Protein product: CASSLFVANTEAFF.

V and J are TRBV7-6 and TRBJ2-3; D is ambiguous. In germline, CDR1 is SGHVS, CDR2 FNYEAQ. The CDR3 contains 14 residues. Trimming cost V 5 bases and J 5 bases, with 14 bases left between them. As DNA, the CDR3 is TGTGCCAGCAGCCCACTTAACAGTGTAGATACGCAGTATTTT. Translating it yields CASSPLNSVDTQYF.

This clone has more than one count but fewer than ten. The V gene is TRBV27, the J gene TRBJ1-4; D not certain. Germline CDR1 reads MNHEY; CDR2 reads SMNVEV (reference sequence). The CDR3 runs to 15 residues. V dropped 3 bases and J dropped 5 bases, with 13 bases sitting between them. This chain's CDR3 is CASSLVREKNEKLFF. The DNA of the CDR3 is TGTGCCAGCAGTTTGGTCCGGGAAAAGAATGAAAAACTGTTTTTT.

This rearrangement joins TRBV5-1 to TRBJ1-1, with D possibly being TRBD1 (6 bases). This CDR3 contains 12 residues. V was clipped by 3 bases and J by 8 bases, with 11 bases between them. Germline CDR1 and CDR2: SGHRS and YFSETQ. CDR3 region: CASSYGGLEAFF. The CDR3 DNA is TGCGCCAGCAGCTATGGGGGCCTGGAAGCTTTCTTT.

Worth noting for this clone: A read error may account for a junction end that differs from germline. The chain links TRBV7-7 to TRBJ1-3, with D tentatively TRBD1 (6 bases). Germline assignment: CDR1 SSHAT and CDR2 FNYEAQ (reference sequence). The CDR3 sequence is 14 residues long. The CDR3, as DNA: TGTGCTAGCAGCTTAGGGGCAGGGGAAAACACCATATATTTT. It specifies CASSLGAGENTIYF.

The CDR3: CASSQDSGVGPQHF. CDR3 sequence (DNA): TGCGCCAGCAGCCAAGATAGCGGGGTAGGGCCCCAGCATTTT. V and J are TRBV4-1 and TRBJ1-5, with D hard to call. Germline CDR1 reads MGHRA; CDR2 reads YSYEKL. The ends were cut back, 0 bases at V and 9 bases at J, with 12 bases in the middle. This CDR3 contains 14 residues.

The chain carries TRBV7-8 and TRBJ2-5; 8 nucleotides match TRBD2. The CDR3 loop spans 16 amino acids. V shed 7 bases and J 2 bases; nucleotides not matched to a gene: 12. The germline CDR1 and CDR2 sequences are SGHVS and FQNEAQ. DNA of the CDR3: TGTGCCAGCACCATAAACTCGGGGGGGGATCAAGAGACCCAGTACTTC. Its translation: CASTINSGGDQETQYF. Looking up the rest from reference TRBV7-8 and TRBJ2-5 gives the full variable domain: GAGVSQSPRYKVAKRGQDVALRCDPISGHVSLFWYQQALGQGPEFLTYFQNEAQLDKSGLPSDRFFAERPEGSVSTLKIQRTQQEDSAVYLCASTINSGGDQETQYFGPGTRLLVL.

The chain combines TRBV11-2 with TRBJ2-5; 10 positions match TRBD2. CDR1 is SGHAT, CDR2 FQNNGV, per germline. V was clipped by 3 bases and J by 5 bases; unmatched bases: 6. There are 15 residues in the CDR3. CDR3 DNA sequence: TGTGCCAGCAGCTTGGGGCTAGCGGGGGATGAGACCCAGTACTTC. Its translation: CASSLGLAGDETQYF.

The chain combines TRBV5-6 with TRBJ1-5; a possible D gene is TRBD1 (5 bases). The germline V gene has CDR1 SGHDT and CDR2 YYEEEE. V lost 5 bases and J lost 3, with 12 bases in between. The CDR3 sequence is 14 residues long. The CDR3 DNA reads TGTGCCAGCAGGAGGGGACTGTCCAATCAGCCCCAGCATTTT. Its protein is CASRRGLSNQPQHF.

This clone was found a few times. This chain connects TRBV9 to TRBJ2-2; 15 nucleotides line up with TRBD2. V dropped 4 bases and J dropped 2; count of bases not matched to a gene: 3. Germline-derived CDR1 and CDR2 are SGDLS and YYNGEE. The CDR3 consists of 17 residues. The CDR3 is CASSMGLAGGNTGELFF. Here the CDR3 DNA reads TGTGCCAGCAGCATGGGACTAGCGGGGGGAAACACCGGGGAGCTGTTTTTT.

V and J are TRBV30 and TRBJ2-7; possible D gene TRBD1, 5 bases. This CDR3 spans 13 amino acids. Germline assignment: CDR1 GTSNPN and CDR2 SVGIG (reference sequence). Trimming stripped 0 bases from V and 5 bases from J, with 11 bases between. CDR3 nucleotides: TGTGCCTGGAGTGTAGGGGCTCGGAACGAGCAGTACTTC. This encodes CAWSVGARNEQYF.

The V call is TRBV9, the J call TRBJ1-1; no reliable D call. Germline CDR1 and CDR2: SGDLS and YYNGEE. Trimming left V 8 bases short and J 7 bases short, with 9 bases between. This CDR3 spans 10 amino acids. The CDR3 loop is CARLTGEAFF. The CDR3 coding sequence is TGTGCCAGGCTGACGGGTGAAGCTTTCTTT.

V usage is TRBV9 and J usage is TRBJ2-7; D is possibly TRBD2 (6 bases). The CDR3 has 11 amino acids. The V gene lost 4 bases and the J gene lost 7 bases, with 9 bases spanning the gap. Germline lookup yields CDR1 SGDLS and CDR2 YYNGEE. The CDR3 sequence is CASSSRGEQYF. The CDR3, as DNA: TGTGCCAGCAGCTCCCGGGGGGAGCAGTACTTC.

V gene TRBV5-4 combines with J gene TRBJ2-1; perhaps TRBD2 as D (7 bases). The germline CDR1 and CDR2 sequences are SGHNT and YYREEE (reference sequence). V lost 0 bases and J 1 base, leaving 17 bases between the germline ends. This CDR3 region has 18 residues. This CDR3 is CASSLVVGGPGSYNEQFF. CDR3 sequence (DNA): TGTGCCAGCAGCTTGGTCGTGGGGGGGCCTGGATCCTACAATGAGCAGTTCTTC.

The V call is TRBV9, the J call TRBJ1-4; 9 nucleotides match TRBD1. The V and J ends lost 3 bases and 1 base, in that order; junction bases with no gene match: 1. The CDR3 is 15 residues long. Germline assignment: CDR1 SGDLS and CDR2 YYNGEE. CDR3 sequence: CASSGQGETNEKLFF. The CDR3 nucleotides read TGTGCCAGCAGCGGACAGGGGGAAACTAATGAAAAACTGTTTTTT. Together with reference TRBV9 and TRBJ1-4, the CDR3 gives the full variable domain: DSGVTQTPKHLITATGQRVTLRCSPRSGDLSVYWYQQSLDQGLQFLIQYYNGEERAKGNILERFSAQQFPDLHSELNLSSLELGDSALYFCASSGQGETNEKLFFGSGTQLSVL.

The chain uses TRBV25-1 and TRBJ2-3, with 8 bases aligning to TRBD2. Germline V gives CDR1 MGHDK, CDR2 SYGVNS. CDR3 length: 14 amino acids. Trimming at V came to 2 bases and at J to 6 bases, leaving 4 bases not matched to a gene. This CDR3 is CASSELASGDTQYF. The CDR3 nucleotides are TGTGCCAGCAGTGAACTCGCTAGCGGGGATACGCAGTATTTT.

This chain connects TRBV19 to TRBJ1-2, with 9 bases lining up with TRBD1. Germline-derived CDR1 and CDR2 are LNHDA and SQIVND (reference sequence). Germline trimming cut 5 bases from V and 6 bases from J; bases unmatched to any gene: 7. This CDR3 spans 14 amino acids. The CDR3 DNA is TGTGCCAGTAGTTTCGAACAGGGGGCCGATGGCTACACCTTC. It translates to CASSFEQGADGYTF.

The chain is built from TRBV5-6 and TRBJ1-2; D ambiguous. V lost 3 bases to trimming and J lost 6 bases, with 12 bases between them. Germline CDR1 SGHDT, CDR2 YYEEEE. The CDR3 is made up of 13 amino acids. Here the CDR3 reads CASSSSTPNGYTF. CDR3 bases: TGTGCCAGCAGCTCGTCGACACCCAATGGCTACACCTTC.